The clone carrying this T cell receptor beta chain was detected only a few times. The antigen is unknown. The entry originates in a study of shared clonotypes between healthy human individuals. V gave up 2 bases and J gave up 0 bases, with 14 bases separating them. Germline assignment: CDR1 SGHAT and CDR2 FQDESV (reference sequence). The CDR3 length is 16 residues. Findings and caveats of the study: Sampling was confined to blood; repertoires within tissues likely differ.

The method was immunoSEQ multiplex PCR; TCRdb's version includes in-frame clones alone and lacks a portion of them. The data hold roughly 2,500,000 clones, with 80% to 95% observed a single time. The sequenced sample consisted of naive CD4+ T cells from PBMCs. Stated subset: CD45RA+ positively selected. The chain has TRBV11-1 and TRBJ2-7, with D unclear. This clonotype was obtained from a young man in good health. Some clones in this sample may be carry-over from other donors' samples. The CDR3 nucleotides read TGTGCCAGCAGCTTAAGTCGGGCGGAGAGCTCCTACGAGCAGTACTTC. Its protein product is CASSLSRAESSYEQYF.